The sequence of this T cell receptor beta chain was determined in a study of blood T cell repertoires in COVID-19. Across the whole study: Specimens from acute and convalescent COVID-19 originated in the United States, Italy and Spain.

As processed by the authors: Quantification of nucleated cells was approximated via reference gene primer amplification. Clones were read by immunoSEQ multiplex PCR, and TCRdb kept only the in-frame ones, dropping some. The V and J calls and the clone size are those of that table, but D and trimming were determined from the DNA. The table shows 300,000 to 400,000 clones, with about 83% occurring only once. This CDR3 contains 13 residues. Unmatched junction bases numbered 4, after V lost 5 bases and J lost 4 bases. Germline V CDR1 and CDR2: LNHDA, SQIVND (reference sequence). The sequencing sample was made of peripheral blood. The chain links TRBV19 to TRBJ1-2; 7 bases fit TRBD1. This sequence originates from a man aged 30 to 39 with active or convalescent COVID-19. Here the CDR3 reads CASSLGQVYGYTF. CDR3 nucleotides: TGTGCCAGTAGTCTAGGACAGGTCTATGGCTACACCTTC. Based on the CDR3 plus reference TRBV19 and TRBJ1-2, the full variable domain is DGGITQSPKYLFRKEGQNVTLSCEQNLNHDAMYWYRQDPGQGLRLIYYSQIVNDFQKGDIAEGYSVSREKKESFPLTVTSAQKNPTAFYLCASSLGQVYGYTFGSGTRLTVV.